This TCR beta chain was documented in a study of cytomegalovirus exposure and HLA in healthy donors. The wider study: Clustering assigned approximately 78% of the roughly 370 genotyped donors to the Caucasian-associated ancestry cluster.

Worth noting for this clone: Its antigen is unknown.

Amplification used 60 Vbeta primers and 13 Jbeta primers. The repertoire was sequenced with immunoSEQ multiplex PCR; TCRdb's copy has only in-frame clones and lacks some. The sample includes 120,000 to 150,000 clones, 60% to 80% seen only once; the top ten take about 1.7%. Study findings and constraints: Listed as cytomegalovirus-associated were 150 to 200 TCR beta chains.

The germline gives CDR1 LGHNA, CDR2 YNFKEQ. The CDR3 is made up of 13 amino acids. The V and J ends lost 0 bases and 6 bases respectively, with 8 bases between them. The sequence was collected from a woman aged 30 to 39 in good health and CMV-seronegative. The J gene is TRBJ1-2, the V gene TRBV4-2; unclear D gene. Sequencing was carried out using PBMCs. This CDR3 reads CASSQESEDGYTF. The CDR3, as DNA: TGTGCCAGCAGCCAAGAAAGCGAGGATGGCTACACCTTC.